This TCR beta chain derives from a study of beta chain features in type 1 diabetes. Reverse transcribing all isolated RNA meant expressed TCRB transcripts were sequenced. Using immunoSEQ multiplex PCR, the repertoire was profiled, and TCRdb retains in-frame clones only, with some absent. This table holds about 320,000 clones, 14% found once. This clone was seen more than once but under ten times. CDR3 length equals 14 residues. The V gene lost 5 bases and the J gene lost 8 bases, with 18 bases spanning the gap. Germline-derived CDR1 and CDR2 are SGHTA and FQGNSA. Sorting produced populations that all topped 98% purity.

This clonotype originated in a man in his thirties or forties in good health. This sequence joins TRBV7-2 and TRBJ1-2, with D perhaps TRBD1 (6 bases). The sample comprised central memory CD4+ T cells from blood. CDR3 in amino acids: CASSPYRASNGYTF. In nucleotides, the CDR3 is TGTGCCAGCAGCCCTTACAGGGCTTCAAACGGCTACACCTTC.